This T cell receptor beta chain was captured by sequencing in a study of OX40 agonist ivuxolimab in advanced cancers. Remarks on this clone: Antigen specificity is unknown.

TCRdb keeps only in-frame clones here, not all; method: immunoSEQ multiplex PCR. The sample has around 77,000 clones; roughly 91% are singletons. Trimming removed 5 bases at V and 1 base at J, with 9 bases between. This CDR3 region has 14 residues. Per the germline V gene, CDR1 is LNHDA and CDR2 is SQIVND (reference sequence). Baseline was the first blood sampling point, followed by cycle 4 day 1 and cycle 7 day 1. Study-wide findings and caveats: Clonal expansion by week 6 occurred in CD4+ and CD8+ blood T cells (at 0.1 to 3.0 mg/kg).

The TCR sequence derives from an adult with an advanced solid tumor such as melanoma, head and neck, liver or kidney cancer. Source: CD4+ or CD8+ T cells sorted from blood, taken in a trial of the OX40 agonist ivuxolimab. This chain joins TRBV19 and TRBJ1-5, with D perhaps TRBD1 (5 bases). The CDR3 coding sequence is TGTGCCAGTAGTCAACAGGACAGCAATCAGCCCCAGCATTTT. Protein product: CASSQQDSNQPQHF.